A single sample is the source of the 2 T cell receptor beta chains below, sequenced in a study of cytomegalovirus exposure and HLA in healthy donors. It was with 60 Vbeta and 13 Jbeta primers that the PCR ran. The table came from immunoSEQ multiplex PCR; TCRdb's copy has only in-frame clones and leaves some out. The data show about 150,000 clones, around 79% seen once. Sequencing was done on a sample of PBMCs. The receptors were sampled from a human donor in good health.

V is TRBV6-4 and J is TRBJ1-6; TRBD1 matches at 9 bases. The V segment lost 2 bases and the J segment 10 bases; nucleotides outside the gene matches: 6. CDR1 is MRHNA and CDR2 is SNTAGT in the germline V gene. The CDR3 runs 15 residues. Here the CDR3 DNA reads TGTGCCAGCAGTGACACCGGGACAGGGCAGTCACCCCTCCACTTT. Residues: CASSDTGTGQSPLHF.

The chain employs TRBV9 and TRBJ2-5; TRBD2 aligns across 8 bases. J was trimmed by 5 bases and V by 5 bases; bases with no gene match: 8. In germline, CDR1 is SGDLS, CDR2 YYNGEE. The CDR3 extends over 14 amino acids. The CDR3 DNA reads TGTGCCAGCAGTCGAGCGGGAGCGGGGGAGACCCAGTACTTC. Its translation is CASSRAGAGETQYF.